The subject of this entry is one T cell receptor beta chain. Its antigen is still unknown. The CDR3 is 15 amino acids. CDR1 and CDR2 (germline): MRHNA, SNTAGT. Between the trimmed V and J ends, which lost 6 bases and 0 bases, there was a span of 14 bases. Here immunoSEQ multiplex PCR was the method, and the copy in TCRdb shows in-frame clones only, minus some. The sample has tens of thousands of clones; around nine tenths are singletons. Those with chemo-refractory metastatic non-small-cell lung cancer were treated with focal radiation combined with CTLA-4 blockade using ipilimumab. These data belong to a study of radiotherapy plus CTLA-4 blockade in lung cancer. On the study more broadly: Objective response was observed in approximately 18% of patients, and disease control in 31%.

General observations from the study: Peripheral blood showed expansion of tumor-derived TCR clones after radiotherapy and ipilimumab. According to reports, early shifts in blood T cell clones, alongside interferon-beta, forecast response most accurately.

The sample consisted of peripheral blood, taken from a patient treated with radiotherapy plus ipilimumab. This sequence was found in a human donor with non-small cell lung cancer that progressed on radiotherapy plus ipilimumab. This sequence joins TRBV6-4 and TRBJ1-1; maybe TRBD1 (6 bases). The CDR3 loop is CASRPNRAMNTEAFF. In nucleotides, the CDR3 is TGTGCCAGCAGACCAAACAGGGCCATGAACACTGAAGCTTTCTTT.